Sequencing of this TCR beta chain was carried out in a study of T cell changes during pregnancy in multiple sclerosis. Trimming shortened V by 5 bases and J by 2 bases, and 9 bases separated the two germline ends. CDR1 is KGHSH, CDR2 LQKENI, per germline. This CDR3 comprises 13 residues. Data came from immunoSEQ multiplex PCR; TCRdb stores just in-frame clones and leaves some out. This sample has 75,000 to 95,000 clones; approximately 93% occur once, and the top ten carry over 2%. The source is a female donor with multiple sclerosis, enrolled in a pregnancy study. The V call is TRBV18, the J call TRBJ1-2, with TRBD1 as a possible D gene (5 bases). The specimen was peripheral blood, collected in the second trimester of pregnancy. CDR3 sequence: CASSEQANYGYTF. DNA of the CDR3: TGTGCCAGCTCAGAACAGGCAAACTATGGCTACACCTTC.